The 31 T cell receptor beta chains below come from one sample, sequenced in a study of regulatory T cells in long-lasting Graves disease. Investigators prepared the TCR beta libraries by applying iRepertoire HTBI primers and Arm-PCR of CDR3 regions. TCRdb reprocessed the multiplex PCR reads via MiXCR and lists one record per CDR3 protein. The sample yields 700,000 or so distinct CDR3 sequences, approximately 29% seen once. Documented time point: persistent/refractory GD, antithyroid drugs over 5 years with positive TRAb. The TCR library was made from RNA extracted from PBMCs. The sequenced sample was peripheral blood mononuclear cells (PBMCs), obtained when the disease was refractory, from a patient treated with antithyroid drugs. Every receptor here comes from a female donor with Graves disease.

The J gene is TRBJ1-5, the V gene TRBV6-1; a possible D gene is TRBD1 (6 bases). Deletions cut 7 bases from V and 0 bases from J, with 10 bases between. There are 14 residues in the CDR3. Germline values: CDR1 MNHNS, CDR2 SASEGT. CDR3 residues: CASISRGSNQPQHF. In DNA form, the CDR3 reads TGTGCCAGCATAAGCAGGGGTAGCAATCAGCCCCAGCATTTT.

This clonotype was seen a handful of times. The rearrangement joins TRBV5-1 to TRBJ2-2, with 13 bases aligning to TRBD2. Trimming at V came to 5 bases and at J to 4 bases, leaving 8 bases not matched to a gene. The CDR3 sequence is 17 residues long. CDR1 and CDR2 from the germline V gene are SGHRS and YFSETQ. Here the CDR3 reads CASRKRTSGSSTGELFF. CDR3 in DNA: TGCGCCAGCAGGAAAAGGACTAGCGGGAGTAGCACCGGGGAGCTGTTTTTT.

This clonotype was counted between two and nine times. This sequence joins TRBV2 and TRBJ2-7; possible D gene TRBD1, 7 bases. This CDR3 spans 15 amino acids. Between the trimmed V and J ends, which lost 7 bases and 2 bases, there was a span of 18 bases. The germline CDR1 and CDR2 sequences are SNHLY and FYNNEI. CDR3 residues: CASNAGSGGTYEQYF. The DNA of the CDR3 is TGTGCCAGCAATGCAGGCTCAGGGGGGACCTACGAGCAGTACTTC.

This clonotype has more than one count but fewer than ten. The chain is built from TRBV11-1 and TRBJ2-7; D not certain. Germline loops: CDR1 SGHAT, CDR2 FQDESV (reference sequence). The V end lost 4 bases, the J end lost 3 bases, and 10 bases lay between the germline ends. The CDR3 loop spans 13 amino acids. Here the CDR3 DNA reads TGTGCCAGCAGCTCGGATCTTGTCTACGAGCAGTACTTC. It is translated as CASSSDLVYEQYF.

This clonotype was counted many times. In DNA, the CDR3 is TGTGCCAGCACCCCTAGGAGTCCCTACGAGCAGTACTTC. Its protein product is CASTPRSPYEQYF. This rearrangement joins TRBV11-2 to TRBJ2-7; D gene unclear. Trimming stripped 7 bases from V and 2 bases from J, with 12 bases between. This CDR3 is built from 13 residues. The germline gives CDR1 SGHAT, CDR2 FQNNGV. Based on the CDR3 plus reference TRBV11-2 and TRBJ2-7, the full variable domain is EAGVAQSPRYKIIEKRQSVAFWCNPISGHATLYWYQQILGQGPKLLIQFQNNGVVDDSQLPKDRFSAERLKGVDSTLKIQPAKLEDSAVYLCASTPRSPYEQYFGPGTRLTVT.

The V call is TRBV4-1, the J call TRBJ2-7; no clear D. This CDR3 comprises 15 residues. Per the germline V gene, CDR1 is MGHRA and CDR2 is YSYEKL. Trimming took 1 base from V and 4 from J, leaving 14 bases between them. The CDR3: CASSQVGRVRYEQYF. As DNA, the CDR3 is TGCGCCAGCAGCCAAGTTGGTCGGGTTCGATACGAGCAGTACTTC.

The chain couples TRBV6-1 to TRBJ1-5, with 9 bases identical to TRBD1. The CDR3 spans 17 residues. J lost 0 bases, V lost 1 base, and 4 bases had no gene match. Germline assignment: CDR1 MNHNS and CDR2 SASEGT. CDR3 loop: CASSEVGTGYSNQPQHF. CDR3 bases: TGTGCCAGCAGTGAAGTAGGGACAGGGTATAGCAATCAGCCCCAGCATTTT.

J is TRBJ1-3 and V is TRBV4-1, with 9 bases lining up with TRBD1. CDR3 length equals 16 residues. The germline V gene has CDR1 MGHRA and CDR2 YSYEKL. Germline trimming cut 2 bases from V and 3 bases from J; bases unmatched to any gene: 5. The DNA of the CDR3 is TGCGCCAGCAGCCAAACACAGGGGGCCGGTGGAAACACCATATATTTT. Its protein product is CASSQTQGAGGNTIYF.

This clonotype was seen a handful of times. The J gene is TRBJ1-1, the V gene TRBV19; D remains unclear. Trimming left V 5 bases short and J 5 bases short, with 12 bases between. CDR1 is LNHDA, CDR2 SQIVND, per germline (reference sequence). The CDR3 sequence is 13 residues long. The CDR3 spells CASSLGFATEAFF. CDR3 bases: TGTGCCAGTAGTCTAGGTTTTGCGACTGAAGCTTTCTTT.

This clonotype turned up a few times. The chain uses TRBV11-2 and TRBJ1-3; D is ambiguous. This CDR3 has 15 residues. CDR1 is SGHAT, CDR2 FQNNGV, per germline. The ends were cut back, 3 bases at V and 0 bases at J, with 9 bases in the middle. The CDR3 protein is CASSLEIRSGNTIYF. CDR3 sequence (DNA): TGTGCCAGCAGCTTGGAGATTCGCTCTGGAAACACCATATATTTT. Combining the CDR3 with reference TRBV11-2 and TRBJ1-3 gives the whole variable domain EAGVAQSPRYKIIEKRQSVAFWCNPISGHATLYWYQQILGQGPKLLIQFQNNGVVDDSQLPKDRFSAERLKGVDSTLKIQPAKLEDSAVYLCASSLEIRSGNTIYFGEGSWLTVV.

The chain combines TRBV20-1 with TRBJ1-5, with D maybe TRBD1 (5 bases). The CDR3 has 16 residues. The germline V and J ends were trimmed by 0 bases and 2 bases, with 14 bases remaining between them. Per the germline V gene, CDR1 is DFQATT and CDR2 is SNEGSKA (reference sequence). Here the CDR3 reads CSAREPGLGGNQPQHF. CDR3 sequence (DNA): TGCAGTGCTAGAGAGCCGGGGCTCGGTGGCAATCAGCCCCAGCATTTT.

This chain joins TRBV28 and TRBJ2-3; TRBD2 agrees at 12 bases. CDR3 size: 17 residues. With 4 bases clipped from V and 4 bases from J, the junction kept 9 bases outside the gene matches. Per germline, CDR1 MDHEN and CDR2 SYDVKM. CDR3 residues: CASSSGLAGSYPDTQYF. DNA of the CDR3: TGTGCCAGCAGTTCCGGACTAGCGGGGAGCTACCCAGATACGCAGTATTTT.

CDR3 sequence reads: CASSSPDSYNQPQHF. The CDR3 nucleotides read TGTGCCAGCAGCTCCCCCGACAGCTACAATCAGCCCCAGCATTTT. This chain uses TRBV7-9 with TRBJ1-5; possible D gene TRBD1, 5 bases. The CDR3 length is 15 residues. Germline loops: CDR1 SEHNR, CDR2 FQNEAQ (reference sequence). Trimming stripped 4 bases from V and 3 bases from J, with 13 bases between.

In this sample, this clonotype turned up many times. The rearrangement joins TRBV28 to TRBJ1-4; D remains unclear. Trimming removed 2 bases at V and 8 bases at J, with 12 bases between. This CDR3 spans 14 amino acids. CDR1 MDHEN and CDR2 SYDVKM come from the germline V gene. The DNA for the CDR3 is TGTGCCAGCAGTTTAAGTAAATGGGTAGAAAAACTGTTTTTT. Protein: CASSLSKWVEKLFF.

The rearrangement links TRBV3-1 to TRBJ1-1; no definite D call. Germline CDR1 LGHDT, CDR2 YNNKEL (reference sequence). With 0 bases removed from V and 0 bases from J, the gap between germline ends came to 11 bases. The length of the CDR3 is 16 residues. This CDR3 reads CASSQDGTLMNTEAFF. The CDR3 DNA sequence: TGTGCCAGCAGCCAAGATGGAACACTGATGAACACTGAAGCTTTCTTT.

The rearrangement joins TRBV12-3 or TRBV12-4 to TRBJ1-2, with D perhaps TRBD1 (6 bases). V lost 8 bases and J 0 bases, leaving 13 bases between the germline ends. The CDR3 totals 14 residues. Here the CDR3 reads CASPGGTPNYGYTF. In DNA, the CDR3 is TGTGCCAGCCCCGGGGGGACACCTAACTATGGCTACACCTTC.

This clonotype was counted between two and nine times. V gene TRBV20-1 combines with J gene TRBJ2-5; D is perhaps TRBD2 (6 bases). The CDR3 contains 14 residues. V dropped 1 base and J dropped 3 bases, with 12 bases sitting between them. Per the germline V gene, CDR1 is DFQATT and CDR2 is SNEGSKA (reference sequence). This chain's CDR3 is CSARARASEETQYF. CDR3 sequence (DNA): TGCAGTGCTAGAGCGAGGGCTAGCGAAGAGACCCAGTACTTC.

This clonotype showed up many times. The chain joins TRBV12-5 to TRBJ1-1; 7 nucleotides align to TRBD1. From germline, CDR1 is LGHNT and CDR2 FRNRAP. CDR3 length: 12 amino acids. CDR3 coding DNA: TGTGCCAGCGACAGGGTCGGGACTGAAGCTTTCTTT. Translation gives CASDRVGTEAFF.

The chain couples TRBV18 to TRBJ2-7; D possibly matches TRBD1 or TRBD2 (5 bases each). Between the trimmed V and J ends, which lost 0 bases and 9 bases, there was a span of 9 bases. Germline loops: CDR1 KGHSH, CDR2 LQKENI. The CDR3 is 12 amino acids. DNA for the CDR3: TGTGCCAGCTCACCACCACAGAGGGGGCAGTACTTC. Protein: CASSPPQRGQYF.

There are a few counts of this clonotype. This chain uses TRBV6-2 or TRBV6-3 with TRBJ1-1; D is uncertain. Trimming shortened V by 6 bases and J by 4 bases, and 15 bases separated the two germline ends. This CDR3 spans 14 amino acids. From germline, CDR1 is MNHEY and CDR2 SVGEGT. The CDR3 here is CASRYGHTSTEAFF. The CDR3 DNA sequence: TGTGCCAGCAGATACGGCCATACGAGCACTGAAGCTTTCTTT.

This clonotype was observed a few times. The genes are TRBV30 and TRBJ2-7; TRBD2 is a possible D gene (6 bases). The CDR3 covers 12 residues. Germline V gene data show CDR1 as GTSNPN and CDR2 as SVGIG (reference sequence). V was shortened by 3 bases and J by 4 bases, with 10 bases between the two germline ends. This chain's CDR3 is CAWSPRGYEQYF. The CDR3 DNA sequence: TGTGCCTGGAGCCCCCGGGGGTACGAGCAGTACTTC. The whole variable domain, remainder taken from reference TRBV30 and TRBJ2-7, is SQTIHQWPATLVQPVGSPLSLECTVEGTSNPNLYWYRQAAGRGLQLLFYSVGIGQISSEVPQNLSASRPQDRQFILSSKKLLLSDSGFYLCAWSPRGYEQYFGPGTRLTVT.

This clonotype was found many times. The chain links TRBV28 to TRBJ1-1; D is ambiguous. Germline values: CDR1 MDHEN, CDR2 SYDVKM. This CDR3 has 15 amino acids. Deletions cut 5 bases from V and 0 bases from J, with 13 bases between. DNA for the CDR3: TGTGCCAGCAGTCCCCTGACACCTTTGAACACTGAAGCTTTCTTT. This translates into CASSPLTPLNTEAFF.

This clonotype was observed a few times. The CDR3 region is CASTPGPTRGEAFF. The DNA of the CDR3 is TGTGCCAGCACGCCGGGGCCGACGAGGGGTGAAGCTTTCTTT. This chain joins TRBV12-3 or TRBV12-4 and TRBJ1-1, with a tentative D call TRBD1 (5 bases). The V gene lost 7 bases and the J gene lost 7 bases, with 19 bases spanning the gap. This CDR3 comprises 14 residues.

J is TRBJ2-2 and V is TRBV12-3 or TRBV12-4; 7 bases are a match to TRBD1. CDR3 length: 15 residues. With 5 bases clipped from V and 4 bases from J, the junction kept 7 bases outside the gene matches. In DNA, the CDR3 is TGTGCCAGCAGTCCCGGGACAGAGGCCACCGGGGAGCTGTTTTTT. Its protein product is CASSPGTEATGELFF.

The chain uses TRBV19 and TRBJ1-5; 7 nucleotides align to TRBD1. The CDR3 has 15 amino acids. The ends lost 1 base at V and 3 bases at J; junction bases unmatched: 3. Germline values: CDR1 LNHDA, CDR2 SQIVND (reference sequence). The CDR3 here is CASSIVTGTNQPQHF. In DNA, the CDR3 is TGTGCCAGTAGTATAGTGACAGGGACCAATCAGCCCCAGCATTTT.

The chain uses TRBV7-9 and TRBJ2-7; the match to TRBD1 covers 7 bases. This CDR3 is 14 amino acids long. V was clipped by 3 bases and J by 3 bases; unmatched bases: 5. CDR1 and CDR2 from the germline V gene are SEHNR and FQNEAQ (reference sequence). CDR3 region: CASSFVGQFYEQYF. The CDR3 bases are TGTGCCAGCAGCTTTGTGGGACAGTTCTACGAGCAGTACTTC.

The CDR3 DNA follows: TGCAGTGCTCCTCCGGGACAGGGGACTGAAGCTTTCTTT. Its protein product is CSAPPGQGTEAFF. The rearrangement joins TRBV20-1 to TRBJ1-1; 10 bases align to TRBD1. The trim removed 5 bases at V and 5 bases at J, leaving 5 bases unmatched. This CDR3 has 13 amino acids. Per the germline V gene, CDR1 is DFQATT and CDR2 is SNEGSKA (reference sequence).

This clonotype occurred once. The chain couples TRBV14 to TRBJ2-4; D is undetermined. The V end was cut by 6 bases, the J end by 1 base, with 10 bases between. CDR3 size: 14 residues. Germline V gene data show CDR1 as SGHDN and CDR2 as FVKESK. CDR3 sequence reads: CASSPPYAKNIQYF. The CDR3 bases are TGTGCCAGCAGTCCGCCTTACGCCAAAAACATTCAGTACTTC.

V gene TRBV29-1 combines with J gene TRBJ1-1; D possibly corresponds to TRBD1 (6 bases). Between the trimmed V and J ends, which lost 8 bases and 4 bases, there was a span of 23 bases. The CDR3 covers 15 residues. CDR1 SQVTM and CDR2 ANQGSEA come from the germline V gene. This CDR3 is CSYRPQGGEGTEAFF. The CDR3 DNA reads TGCAGCTATAGACCTCAAGGGGGTGAGGGCACTGAAGCTTTCTTT.

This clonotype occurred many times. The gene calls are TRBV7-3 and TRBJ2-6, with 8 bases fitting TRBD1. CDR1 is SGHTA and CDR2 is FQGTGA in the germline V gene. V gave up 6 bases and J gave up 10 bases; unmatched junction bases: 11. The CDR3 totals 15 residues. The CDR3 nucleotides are TGTGCCAGCAGTGAAGCCGTAGGACAGGGTAACGTCCTGACTTTC. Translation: CASSEAVGQGNVLTF. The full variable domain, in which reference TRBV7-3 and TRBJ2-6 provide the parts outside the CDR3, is GAGVSQTPSNKVTEKGKYVELRCDPISGHTALYWYRQSLGQGPEFLIYFQGTGAADDSGLPNDRFFAVRPEGSVSTLKIQRTERGDSAVYLCASSEAVGQGNVLTFGAGSRLTVL.

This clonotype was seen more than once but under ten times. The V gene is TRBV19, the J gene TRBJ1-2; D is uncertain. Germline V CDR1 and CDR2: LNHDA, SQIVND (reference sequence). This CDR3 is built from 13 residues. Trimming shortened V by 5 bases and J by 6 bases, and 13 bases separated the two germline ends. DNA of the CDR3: TGTGCCAGTAGTGCGAGGTCTCTCGATGGCTACACCTTC. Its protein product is CASSARSLDGYTF.